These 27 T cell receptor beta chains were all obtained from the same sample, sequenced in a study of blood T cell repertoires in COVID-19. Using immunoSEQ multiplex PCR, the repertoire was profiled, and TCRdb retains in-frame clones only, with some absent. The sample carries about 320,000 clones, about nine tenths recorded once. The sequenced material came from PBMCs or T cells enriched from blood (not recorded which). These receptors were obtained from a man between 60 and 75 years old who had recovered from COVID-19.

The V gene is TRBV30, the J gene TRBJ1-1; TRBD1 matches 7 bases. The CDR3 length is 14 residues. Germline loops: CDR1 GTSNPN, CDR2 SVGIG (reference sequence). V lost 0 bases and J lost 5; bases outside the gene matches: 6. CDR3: CAWSVKGGGTEAFF. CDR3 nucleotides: TGTGCCTGGAGTGTAAAAGGGGGCGGGACTGAAGCTTTCTTT.

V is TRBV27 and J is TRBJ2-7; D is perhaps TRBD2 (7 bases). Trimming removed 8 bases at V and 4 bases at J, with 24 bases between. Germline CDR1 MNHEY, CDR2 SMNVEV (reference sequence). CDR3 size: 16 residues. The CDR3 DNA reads TGTGCCAGCCCCAACGGGCTTGGGGGGGCTCCGTACGAGCAGTACTTC. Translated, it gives CASPNGLGGAPYEQYF.

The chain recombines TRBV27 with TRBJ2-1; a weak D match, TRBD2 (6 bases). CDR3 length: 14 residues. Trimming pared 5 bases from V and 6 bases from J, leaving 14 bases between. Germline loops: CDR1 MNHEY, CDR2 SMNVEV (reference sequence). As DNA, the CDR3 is TGTGCCAGCAGTCACAGTTCGGGGGTCAATGAGCAGTTCTTC. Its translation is CASSHSSGVNEQFF.

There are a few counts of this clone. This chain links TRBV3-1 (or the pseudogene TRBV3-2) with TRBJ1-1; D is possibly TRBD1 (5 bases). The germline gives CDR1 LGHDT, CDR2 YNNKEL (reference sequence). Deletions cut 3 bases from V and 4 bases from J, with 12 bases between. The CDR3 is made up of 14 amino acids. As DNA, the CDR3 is TGTGCCAGCAGCCAGGCGCAGGGCTCCACTGAAGCTTTCTTT. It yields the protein CASSQAQGSTEAFF.

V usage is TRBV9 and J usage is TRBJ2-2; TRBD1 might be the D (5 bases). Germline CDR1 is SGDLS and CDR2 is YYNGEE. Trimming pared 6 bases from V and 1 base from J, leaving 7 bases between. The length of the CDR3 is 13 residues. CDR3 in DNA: TGTGCCAGCACCAGGGAGAACACCGGGGAGCTGTTTTTT. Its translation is CASTRENTGELFF.

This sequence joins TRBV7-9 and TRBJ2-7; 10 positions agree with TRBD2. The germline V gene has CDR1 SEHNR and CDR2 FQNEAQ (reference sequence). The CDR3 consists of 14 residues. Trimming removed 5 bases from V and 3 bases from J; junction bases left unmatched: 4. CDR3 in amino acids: CASSKGTSDYEQYF. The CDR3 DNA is TGTGCCAGCAGCAAAGGGACTAGCGACTACGAGCAGTACTTC.

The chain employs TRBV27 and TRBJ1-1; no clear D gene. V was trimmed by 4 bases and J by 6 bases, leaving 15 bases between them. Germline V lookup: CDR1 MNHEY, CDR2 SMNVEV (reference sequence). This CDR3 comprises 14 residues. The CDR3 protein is CASSSGSPYAEAFF. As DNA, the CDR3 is TGTGCCAGCAGTTCCGGGTCCCCATACGCTGAAGCTTTCTTT.

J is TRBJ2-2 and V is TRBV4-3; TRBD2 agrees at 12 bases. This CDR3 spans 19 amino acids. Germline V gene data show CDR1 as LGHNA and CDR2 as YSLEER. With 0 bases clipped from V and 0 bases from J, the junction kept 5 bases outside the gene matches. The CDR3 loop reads CASSQDRLAGASNTGELFF. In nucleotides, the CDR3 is TGCGCCAGCAGCCAAGACCGACTAGCGGGGGCCTCGAACACCGGGGAGCTGTTTTTT.

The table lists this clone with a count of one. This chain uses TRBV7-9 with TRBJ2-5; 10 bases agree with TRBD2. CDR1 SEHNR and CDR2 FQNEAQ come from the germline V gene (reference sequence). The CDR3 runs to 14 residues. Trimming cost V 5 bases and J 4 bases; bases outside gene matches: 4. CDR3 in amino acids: CASSPSGGAETQYF. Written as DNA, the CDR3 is TGTGCCAGCAGCCCCAGCGGGGGGGCAGAGACCCAGTACTTC.

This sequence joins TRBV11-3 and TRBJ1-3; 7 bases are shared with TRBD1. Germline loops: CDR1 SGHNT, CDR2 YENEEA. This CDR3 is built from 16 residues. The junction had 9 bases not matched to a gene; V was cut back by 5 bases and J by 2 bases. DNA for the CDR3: TGTGCCAGCAGCCCAAGGCCAGGGGGAGCTGGAAACACCATATATTTT. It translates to CASSPRPGGAGNTIYF.

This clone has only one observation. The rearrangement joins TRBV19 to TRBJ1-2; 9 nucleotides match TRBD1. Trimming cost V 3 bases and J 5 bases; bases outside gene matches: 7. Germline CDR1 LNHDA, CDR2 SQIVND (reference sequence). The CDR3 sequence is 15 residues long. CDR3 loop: CASSMFATGGYGYTF. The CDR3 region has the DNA TGTGCCAGTAGTATGTTTGCGACAGGGGGTTATGGCTACACCTTC.

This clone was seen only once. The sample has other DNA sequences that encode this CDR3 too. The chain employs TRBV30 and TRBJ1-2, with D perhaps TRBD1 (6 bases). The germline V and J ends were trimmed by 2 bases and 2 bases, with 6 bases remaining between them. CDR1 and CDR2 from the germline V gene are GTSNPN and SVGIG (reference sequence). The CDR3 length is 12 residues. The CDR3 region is CAWSRGNYGYTF. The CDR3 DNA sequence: TGTGCCTGGAGTAGGGGGAACTATGGCTACACCTTC.

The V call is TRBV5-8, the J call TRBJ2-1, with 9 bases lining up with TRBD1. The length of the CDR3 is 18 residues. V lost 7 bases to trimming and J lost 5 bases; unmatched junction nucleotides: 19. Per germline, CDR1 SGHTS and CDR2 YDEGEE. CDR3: CASPSGQGSWNYDNEQFF. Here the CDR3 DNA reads TGTGCCAGCCCCTCGGGACAGGGAAGTTGGAACTACGACAATGAGCAGTTCTTC.

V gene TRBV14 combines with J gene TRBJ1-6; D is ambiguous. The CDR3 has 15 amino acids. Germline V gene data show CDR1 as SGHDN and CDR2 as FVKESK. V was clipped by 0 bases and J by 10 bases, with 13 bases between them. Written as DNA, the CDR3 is TGTGCCAGCAGCCAAGATCGGAGTCTTGGATCACCCCTCCACTTT. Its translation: CASSQDRSLGSPLHF.

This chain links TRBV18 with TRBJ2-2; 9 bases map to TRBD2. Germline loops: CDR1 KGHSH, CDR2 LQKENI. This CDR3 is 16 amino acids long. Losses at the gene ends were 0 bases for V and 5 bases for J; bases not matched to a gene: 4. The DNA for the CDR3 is TGTGCCAGCTCACCACCGGCTAGCGGGGAAACCGGGGAGCTGTTTTTT. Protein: CASSPPASGETGELFF.

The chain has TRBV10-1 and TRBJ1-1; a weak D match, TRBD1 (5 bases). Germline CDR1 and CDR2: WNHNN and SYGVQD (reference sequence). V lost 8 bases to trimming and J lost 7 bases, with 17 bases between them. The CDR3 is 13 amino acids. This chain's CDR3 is CASVRPGWVEAFF. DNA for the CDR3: TGCGCCAGCGTCCGGCCAGGGTGGGTTGAAGCTTTCTTT.

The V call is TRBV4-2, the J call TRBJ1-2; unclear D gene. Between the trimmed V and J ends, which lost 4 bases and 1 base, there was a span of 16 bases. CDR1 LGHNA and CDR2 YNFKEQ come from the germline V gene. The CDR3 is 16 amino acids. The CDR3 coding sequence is TGTGCCAGCAGCCCGAGATGGGGAGGGTTTAACTATGGCTACACCTTC. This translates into CASSPRWGGFNYGYTF.

In nucleotides, the CDR3 is TGTGCCAGCAGTAGACTAGCGGGGGCCACGGCCACCGGGGAGCTGTTTTTT. Translated: CASSRLAGATATGELFF. V usage is TRBV2 and J usage is TRBJ2-2, with 12 positions matching TRBD2. The CDR3 extends over 17 amino acids. CDR1 and CDR2 (germline): SNHLY, FYNNEI. V lost 5 bases to trimming and J lost 4 bases; unmatched junction nucleotides: 8.

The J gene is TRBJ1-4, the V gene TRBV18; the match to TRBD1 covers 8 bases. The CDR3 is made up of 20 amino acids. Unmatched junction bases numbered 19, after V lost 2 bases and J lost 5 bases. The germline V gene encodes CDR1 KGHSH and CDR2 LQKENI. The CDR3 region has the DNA TGTGCCAGCTCACCATTTGGGACCATCGACAGGGGCGTATGGAATGAAAAACTGTTTTTT. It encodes CASSPFGTIDRGVWNEKLFF.

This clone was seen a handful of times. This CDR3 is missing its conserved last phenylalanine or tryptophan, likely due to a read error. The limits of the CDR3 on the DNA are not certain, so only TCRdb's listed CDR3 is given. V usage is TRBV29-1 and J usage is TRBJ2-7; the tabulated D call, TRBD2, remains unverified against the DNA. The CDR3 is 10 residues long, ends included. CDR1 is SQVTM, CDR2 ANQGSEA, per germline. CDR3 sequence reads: CSVEAERSTN.

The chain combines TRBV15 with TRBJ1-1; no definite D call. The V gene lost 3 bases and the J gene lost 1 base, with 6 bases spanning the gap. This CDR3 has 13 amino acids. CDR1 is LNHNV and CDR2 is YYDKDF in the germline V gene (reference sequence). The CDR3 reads CATSRQENTEAFF. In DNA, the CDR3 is TGTGCCACCAGCAGGCAGGAGAACACTGAAGCTTTCTTT.

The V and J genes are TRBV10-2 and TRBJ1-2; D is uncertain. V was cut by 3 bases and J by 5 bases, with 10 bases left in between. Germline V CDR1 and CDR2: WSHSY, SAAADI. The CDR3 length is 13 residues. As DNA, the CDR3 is TGCGCCAGCAGTGACCCGGGATCTTATGGCTACACCTTC. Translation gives CASSDPGSYGYTF.

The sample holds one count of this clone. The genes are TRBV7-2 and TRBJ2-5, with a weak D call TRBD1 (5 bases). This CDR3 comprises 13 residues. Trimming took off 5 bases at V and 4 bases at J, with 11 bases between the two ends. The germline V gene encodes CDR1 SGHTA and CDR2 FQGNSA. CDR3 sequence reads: CASSLQQGETQYF. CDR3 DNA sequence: TGTGCCAGCAGCCTCCAGCAGGGAGAGACCCAGTACTTC.

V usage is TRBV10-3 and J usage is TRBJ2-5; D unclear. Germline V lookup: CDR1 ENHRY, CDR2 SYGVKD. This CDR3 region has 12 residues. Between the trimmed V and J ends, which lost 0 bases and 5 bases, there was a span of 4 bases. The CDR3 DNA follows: TGTGCCATCAGTGAGTCTATCGAGACCCAGTACTTC. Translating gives CAISESIETQYF.

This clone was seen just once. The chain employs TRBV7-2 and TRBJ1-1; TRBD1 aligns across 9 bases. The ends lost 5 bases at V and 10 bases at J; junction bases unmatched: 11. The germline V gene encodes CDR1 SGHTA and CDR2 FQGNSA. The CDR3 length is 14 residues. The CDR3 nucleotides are TGTGCCAGCAGCCCTGGGACAGGGCTTGGGGTAGCTTTCTTT. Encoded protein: CASSPGTGLGVAFF.

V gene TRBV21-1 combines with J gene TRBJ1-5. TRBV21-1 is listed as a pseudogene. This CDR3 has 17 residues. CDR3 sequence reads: CASSKVRGRGGCQPQHF. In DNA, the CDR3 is TGTGCCAGCAGCAAAGTCAGGGGTCGGGGAGGGTGCCAGCCCCAGCATTTT.

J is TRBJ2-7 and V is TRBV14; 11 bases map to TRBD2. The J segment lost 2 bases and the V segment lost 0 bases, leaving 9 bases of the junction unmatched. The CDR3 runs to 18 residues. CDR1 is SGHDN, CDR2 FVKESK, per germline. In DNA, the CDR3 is TGTGCCAGCAGCCAAGACCCCCCCCTACTAGCGGGGGCCTACGAGCAGTACTTC. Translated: CASSQDPPLLAGAYEQYF. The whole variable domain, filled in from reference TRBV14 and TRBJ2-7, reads EAGVTQFPSHSVIEKGQTVTLRCDPISGHDNLYWYRRVMGKEIKFLLHFVKESKQDESGMPNNRFLAERTGGTYSTLKVQPAELEDSGVYFCASSQDPPLLAGAYEQYFGPGTRLTVT.